A selection of T cell receptor beta chains follows, all from one sample in a study of Tregs in tolerant kidney transplant recipients. Sequencing was performed with immunoSEQ multiplex PCR; in TCRdb, only in-frame clones are kept and a portion is missing. The table has approximately 75,000 clones, approximately 90% seen once; the top ten hold roughly 0.35%. Material: Tregs from blood, obtained before the transplant. All receptors derive from a human donor who received a combined kidney and bone marrow transplant. Each CDR3 is given with its conserved first and last residue. D genes are given only for firm matches. Size is stated for part of the rows, as once, few or many counts, or as a class when the clone is expanded.

clone_size,v_call,d_call,j_call,cdr3_aa,cdr3_nt
.,TRBV7-9,TRBD1,TRBJ1-3,CASSSWLPGQGARGNTIYF,TGTGCCAGCAGCTCGTGGCTGCCCGGACAGGGGGCGCGCGGAAACACCATATATTTT
.,TRBV29-1,TRBD2,TRBJ2-3,CSAGTSGNTDTQYF,TGCAGCGCCGGGACTAGCGGAAACACAGATACGCAGTATTTT
.,TRBV18,TRBD1,TRBJ2-1,CASSRGGQGLFNEQFF,TGTGCCAGCTCACGAGGGGGACAGGGATTATTCAATGAGCAGTTCTTC
.,TRBV7-9,.,TRBJ2-3,CASSFRWGTDTQYF,TGTGCCAGCAGCTTTCGGTGGGGCACAGATACGCAGTATTTT
.,TRBV6-4,TRBD2,TRBJ2-3,CASSASSGSTDTQYF,TGTGCCAGCAGTGCTTCTAGCGGGAGTACAGATACGCAGTATTTT
.,TRBV4-3,TRBD2,TRBJ2-2,CASSQGTSGNTGELFF,TGCGCCAGCAGCCAAGGGACTAGCGGGAACACCGGGGAGCTGTTTTTT
few,TRBV6-8,TRBD1,TRBJ2-2,CASPVTGEDGELFF,TGTGCCAGCCCCGTGACAGGGGAGGACGGGGAGCTGTTTTTT
.,TRBV16,.,TRBJ1-4,CASSPTGRGLGNEKLFF,TGTGCCAGCAGCCCCACCGGAAGGGGACTCGGAAATGAAAAACTGTTTTTT
.,TRBV27,.,TRBJ2-7,CASSLRAGNEQYF,TGTGCCAGCAGTTTACGGGCAGGTAACGAGCAGTACTTC
.,TRBV7-9,.,TRBJ2-5,CASSLYGDNQETQYF,TGTGCCAGCAGCTTATATGGGGACAACCAAGAGACCCAGTACTTC
.,TRBV7-2,TRBD1,TRBJ1-1,CASSTQGGTEAFF,TGTGCCAGCAGCACACAGGGGGGAACTGAAGCTTTCTTT
.,TRBV19,TRBD1,TRBJ1-5,CASSKLGQSNSNQPQHF,TGTGCCAGTAGTAAACTGGGACAGTCTAATAGCAATCAGCCCCAGCATTTT
.,TRBV6-6,TRBD1,TRBJ1-1,CASSVGQNLNTEAFF,TGTGCCAGCAGCGTGGGACAGAACTTGAACACTGAAGCTTTCTTT
once,TRBV7-2,TRBD1,TRBJ2-7,CASSYDRDYEQYF,TGTGCCAGCAGTTATGACAGGGACTACGAGCAGTACTTC
.,TRBV18,TRBD2,TRBJ2-3,CASSPGTSGSGTDTQYF,TGTGCCAGCTCCCCAGGGACTAGCGGGAGTGGTACAGATACGCAGTATTTT
.,TRBV7-9,.,TRBJ2-6,CARAPSGANVLTF,TGTGCCAGAGCCCCATCTGGGGCCAACGTCCTGACTTTC
.,TRBV21-1,.,TRBJ2-3,CASSNVGKGDTDTQYF,TGTGCCAGCAGCAACGTCGGGAAAGGGGACACAGATACGCAGTATTTT
once,TRBV7-3,TRBD2,TRBJ2-3,CASSLGLAGGLDTQYF,TGTGCCAGCAGCTTGGGACTAGCGGGAGGGTTGGATACGCAGTATTTT
.,TRBV6-5,.,TRBJ2-2,CASSSPGGGLELFF,TGTGCCAGCAGTAGCCCTGGCGGTGGTCTGGAGCTGTTTTTT
.,TRBV11-2,TRBD1,TRBJ1-3,CASSFTGGQGNTIYF,TGTGCCAGCAGCTTCACAGGGGGTCAAGGAAACACCATATATTTT
.,TRBV29-1,TRBD1,TRBJ1-1,CSVEETGYTEAFF,TGCAGCGTTGAAGAGACAGGGTATACTGAAGCTTTCTTT
.,TRBV15,.,TRBJ2-7,CATGMGMSYEQYF,TGTGCCACCGGAATGGGTATGTCCTACGAGCAGTACTTC
.,TRBV18,.,TRBJ2-7,CASSPTGVYEQYF,TGTGCCAGCTCACCTACCGGCGTTTACGAGCAGTACTTC
.,TRBV2,.,TRBJ2-2,CAIKTSNTGELFF,TGTGCCATTAAGACATCGAACACCGGGGAGCTGTTTTTT
.,TRBV28,.,TRBJ2-7,CASSKGTASYEQYF,TGTGCCAGCAGTAAAGGGACGGCTTCCTACGAGCAGTACTTC
.,TRBV11-2,TRBD2,TRBJ2-5,CASRVAGGGETQYF,TGTGCCAGCCGAGTAGCGGGAGGTGGAGAGACCCAGTACTTC
.,TRBV7-3,.,TRBJ1-2,CASSPGDNYGYTF,TGTGCCAGCAGCCCCGGAGATAACTATGGCTACACCTTC
.,TRBV5-1,TRBD1,TRBJ2-2,CASSFSGTGDTGELFF,TGCGCCAGCAGCTTTTCCGGGACAGGGGACACCGGGGAGCTGTTTTTT
.,TRBV18,TRBD1,TRBJ1-4,CASSPGQSFILFF,TGTGCCAGCTCACCGGGACAGAGCTTTATACTGTTTTTT
few,TRBV13,.,TRBJ1-1,CASSSPVQDSAFF,TGTGCCAGCAGTTCCCCCGTTCAGGATAGTGCTTTCTTT
.,TRBV28,TRBD1,TRBJ1-2,CASSSDRFYGYTF,TGTGCCAGCAGTTCGGACAGGTTCTATGGCTACACCTTC
.,TRBV18,TRBD1,TRBJ2-7,CASSPQGTGETYEQYF,TGTGCCAGCTCACCACAGGGGACAGGGGAGACCTACGAGCAGTACTTC
once,TRBV30,.,TRBJ1-3,CAWNSGSGNTIYF,TGTGCCTGGAATTCGGGCTCTGGAAACACCATATATTTT
.,TRBV2,TRBD1,TRBJ2-2,CASSRQGEDTGELFF,TGTGCCAGCAGCCGACAGGGAGAGGACACCGGGGAGCTGTTTTTT